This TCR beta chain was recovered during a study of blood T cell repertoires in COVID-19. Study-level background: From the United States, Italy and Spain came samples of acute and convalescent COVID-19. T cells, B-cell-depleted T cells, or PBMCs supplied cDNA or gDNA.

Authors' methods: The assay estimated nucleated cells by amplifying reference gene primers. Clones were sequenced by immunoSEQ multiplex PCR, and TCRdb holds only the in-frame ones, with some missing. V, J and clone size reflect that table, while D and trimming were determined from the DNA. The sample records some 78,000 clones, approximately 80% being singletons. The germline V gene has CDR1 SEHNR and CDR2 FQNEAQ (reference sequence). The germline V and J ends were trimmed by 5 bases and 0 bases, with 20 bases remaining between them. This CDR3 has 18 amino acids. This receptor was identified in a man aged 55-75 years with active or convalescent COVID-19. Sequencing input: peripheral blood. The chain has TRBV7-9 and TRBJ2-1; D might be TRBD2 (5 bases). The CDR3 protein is CASSVRPTRASSYNEQFF. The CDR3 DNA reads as TGTGCCAGCAGCGTAAGGCCCACTAGGGCTAGCTCCTACAATGAGCAGTTCTTC.